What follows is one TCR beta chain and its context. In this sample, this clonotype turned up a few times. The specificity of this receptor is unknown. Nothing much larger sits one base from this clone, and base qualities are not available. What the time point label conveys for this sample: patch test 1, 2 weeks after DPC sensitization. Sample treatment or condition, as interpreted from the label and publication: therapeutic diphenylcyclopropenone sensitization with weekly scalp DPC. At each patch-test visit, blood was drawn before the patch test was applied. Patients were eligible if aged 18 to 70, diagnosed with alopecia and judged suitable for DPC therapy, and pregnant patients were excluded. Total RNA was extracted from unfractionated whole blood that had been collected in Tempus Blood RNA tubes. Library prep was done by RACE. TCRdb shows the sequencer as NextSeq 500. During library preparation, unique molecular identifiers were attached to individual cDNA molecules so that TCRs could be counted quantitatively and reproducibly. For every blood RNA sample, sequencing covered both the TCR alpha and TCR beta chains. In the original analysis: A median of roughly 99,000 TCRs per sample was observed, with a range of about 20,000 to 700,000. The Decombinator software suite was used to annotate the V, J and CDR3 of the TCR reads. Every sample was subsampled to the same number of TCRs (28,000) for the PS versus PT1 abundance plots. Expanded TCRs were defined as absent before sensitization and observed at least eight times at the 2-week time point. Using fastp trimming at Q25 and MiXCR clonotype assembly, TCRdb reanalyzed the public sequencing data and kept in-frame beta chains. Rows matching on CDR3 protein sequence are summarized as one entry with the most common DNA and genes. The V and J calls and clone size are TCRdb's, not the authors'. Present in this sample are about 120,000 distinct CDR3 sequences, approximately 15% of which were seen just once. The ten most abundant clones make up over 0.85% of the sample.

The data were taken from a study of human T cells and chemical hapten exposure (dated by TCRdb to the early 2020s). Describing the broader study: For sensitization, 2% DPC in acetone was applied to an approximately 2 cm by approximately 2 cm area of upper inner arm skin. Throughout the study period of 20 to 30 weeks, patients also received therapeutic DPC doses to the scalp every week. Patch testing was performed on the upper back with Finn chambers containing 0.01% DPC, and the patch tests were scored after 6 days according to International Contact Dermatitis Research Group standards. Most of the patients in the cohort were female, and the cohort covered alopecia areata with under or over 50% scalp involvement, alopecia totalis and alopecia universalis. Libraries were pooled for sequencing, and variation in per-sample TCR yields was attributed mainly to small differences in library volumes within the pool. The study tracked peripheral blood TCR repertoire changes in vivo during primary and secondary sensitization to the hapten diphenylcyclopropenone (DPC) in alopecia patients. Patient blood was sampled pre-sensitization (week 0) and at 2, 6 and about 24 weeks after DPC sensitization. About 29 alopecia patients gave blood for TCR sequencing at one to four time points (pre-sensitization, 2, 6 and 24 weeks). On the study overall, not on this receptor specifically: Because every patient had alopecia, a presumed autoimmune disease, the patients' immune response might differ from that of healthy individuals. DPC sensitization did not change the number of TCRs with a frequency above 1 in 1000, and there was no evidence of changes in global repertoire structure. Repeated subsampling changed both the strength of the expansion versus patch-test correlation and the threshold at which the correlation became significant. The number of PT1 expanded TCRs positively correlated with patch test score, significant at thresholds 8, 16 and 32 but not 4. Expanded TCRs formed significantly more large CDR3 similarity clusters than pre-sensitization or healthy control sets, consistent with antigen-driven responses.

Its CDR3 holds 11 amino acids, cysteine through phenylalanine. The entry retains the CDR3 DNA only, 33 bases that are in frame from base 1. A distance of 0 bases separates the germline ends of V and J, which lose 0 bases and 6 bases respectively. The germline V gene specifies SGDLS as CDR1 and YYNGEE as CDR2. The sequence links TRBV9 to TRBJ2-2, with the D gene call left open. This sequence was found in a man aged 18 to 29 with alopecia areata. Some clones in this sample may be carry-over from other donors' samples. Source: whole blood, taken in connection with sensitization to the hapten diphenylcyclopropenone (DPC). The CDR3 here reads CASSVAGELFF. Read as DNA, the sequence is TGTGCCAGCAGCGTAGCCGGGGAGCTGTTTTTT.